This T cell receptor beta chain was sequenced during a study of blood T cell repertoires in COVID-19 (dated by TCRdb to 2020 to 2022). Study-wide context: The collaborator samples originated in the United States, Italy and Spain and spanned the acute and convalescent phases of COVID-19. The material from the prospective study consisted of cDNA or gDNA derived from T cells, B-cell-depleted T cells, or PBMCs. A freely available public database, intended as a resource for researchers studying the immune response to SARS-CoV-2, is where the repertoires were released. Where available, HLA class I and class II types were taken from metadata supplied by the sample provider and were not determined by assay-based typing. Samples came from the ongoing ImmuneRACE study (first 160 participants) plus 1,254 subjects from 6 global collaborators. The sample metadata nearly always contained a de-identified subject ID, COVID-19 status, age in years and sex. Deeply sampled blood TCRbeta repertoires from subjects exposed to, actively infected with, or recovered from COVID-19 were included in the dataset. Overall study results and their limits: The quantity of clinical and demographic metadata differed by source and by participant and was supplied without curation.

A second Seattle source provided samples from volunteer blood donors who had recovered from COVID-19. The collaborating institutions used their own protocols to collect whole blood in K2EDTA tubes. For TCRbeta analysis, collaborators shipped samples in one of three forms: frozen whole blood, isolated PBMCs, or DNA extracted from either of those sample types. About this clone itself: No antigen is known for it. A read error may produce the germline difference seen at one junction end.

From the germline V gene, CDR1 is MDHEN and CDR2 is SYDVKM. Including the terminal cysteine and phenylalanine, the CDR3 comprises 14 residues. The DNA shown is the 42-base CDR3, in frame from base 1. The immunoSEQ Assay, a bias-controlled multiplex PCR, was used to amplify TCRbeta CDR3 regions from genomic DNA. In the authors' own workflow: The number of nucleated cells in each sample was estimated by amplification of reference gene primers within the assay. To quantify the absolute abundance of each unique TCRbeta CDR3 rearrangement, sequence reads were collapsed and filtered. For each sample, productive Simpson clonality was calculated as the square root of Simpson's diversity index across productive rearrangements. As stored in TCRdb, this immuneACCESS dataset retains in-frame rearrangements with V and J assigned. A fraction of the clones does not appear; measured against another copy, unresolved V genes explain less than half of the discrepancy, and the remainder lacks a known reason. The V and J calls and clone size come from that table; D and trimming were worked out from the DNA. The sample table lists about 250,000 clones, more than 70% of them with a count of one. Jointly, the top ten make up approximately 2.1% of the sample.

The specimen sequenced was peripheral blood. The sequence derives from a woman in her forties who had recovered from COVID-19. Rearrangement joined TRBV28 to TRBJ1-2, and 9 bases in between align with TRBD1. The nucleotide sequence reads TGTGCCAGCACCCTGGGGACAGGGAACTTTGGCTACACCTTC. Translated, this is CASTLGTGNFGYTF.